These 26 T cell receptor beta chains were all obtained from the same sample, sequenced in a study of T cells in Graves' hyperthyroidism and ophthalmopathy (dated by TCRdb to between 2019 and 2020). To prepare the library, multiplex PCR was applied. For sequencing, an Illumina HiSeq 2000 was employed. The TCR beta CDR3 regions were amplified from RNA transcripts. A first-round RT-PCR of the TCR CDR3 used the HTBI primer set with the Qiagen OneStep RT-PCR kit. TCRdb cleaned the public reads at Q25 with fastp, built clones with MiXCR and kept in-frame beta chains. Rows are combined by CDR3 protein, so each entry shows the most common genes and DNA. This sample gives 300,000 to 400,000 distinct CDR3 sequences in total; around a sixth of them show up just once. The ten biggest clones cover approximately 49% of the sample. Sequencing was performed on blood. The origin of the receptors is a woman between 45 and 65 years old with Graves' hyperthyroidism.

V and J are TRBV5-1 and TRBJ1-2; maybe TRBD1 (5 bases). This CDR3 is built from 14 residues. Germline CDR1 and CDR2: SGHRS and YFSETQ. V lost 4 bases and J 2 bases, leaving 12 bases between the germline ends. CDR3 in DNA: TGCGCCAGCAGCGGGGACGTAGGAAACTATGGCTACACCTTC. Protein: CASSGDVGNYGYTF.

The V gene is TRBV2, the J gene TRBJ1-2; TRBD1 agrees at 7 bases. V dropped 4 bases and J dropped 1; count of bases not matched to a gene: 9. From germline, CDR1 is SNHLY and CDR2 FYNNEI. The CDR3 loop spans 16 amino acids. The CDR3 protein is CASSGTGELRNYGYTF. CDR3 sequence (DNA): TGTGCCAGCAGTGGAACAGGGGAATTACGTAACTATGGCTACACCTTC. Variable domain in full (rest from reference TRBV2 and TRBJ1-2): EPEVTQTPSHQVTQMGQEVILRCVPISNHLYFYWYRQILGQKVEFLVSFYNNEISEKSEIFDDQFSVERPDGSNFTLKIRSTKLEDSAMYFCASSGTGELRNYGYTFGSGTRLTVV.

This clonotype showed up just a few times. The chain recombines TRBV6-1 with TRBJ1-1; TRBD1 matches at 7 bases. From germline, CDR1 is MNHNS and CDR2 SASEGT. With 5 bases clipped from V and 9 bases from J, the junction kept 3 bases outside the gene matches. This CDR3 is 11 amino acids long. The CDR3, as DNA: TGTGCCAGCAGTTCGACAGGGCAAGCTTTCTTT. Encoded protein: CASSSTGQAFF.

This clonotype has only a few counts. This sequence may be a read error, since a much larger clone differs from it by one base. The chain joins TRBV30 to TRBJ2-7; D is perhaps TRBD1 (6 bases). Trimming left V 1 base short and J 6 bases short, with 19 bases between. The V gene's germline CDR1 is GTSNPN and CDR2 SVGIG (reference sequence). CDR3 length equals 15 residues. Here the CDR3 DNA reads TGTGCCTGGAGTGCAGGACAGCTCGGACGGGGCGAGCAGTACTTC. Translating gives CAWSAGQLGRGEQYF.

J is TRBJ1-3 and V is TRBV20-1, with a weak D call TRBD1 (5 bases). This CDR3 contains 12 residues. V lost 5 bases, J lost 1 base, and 6 bases lay in between. Germline CDR1 and CDR2: DFQATT and SNEGSKA (reference sequence). The chain's CDR3 is CSASGSGNTIYF. CDR3 bases: TGCAGTGCTTCAGGGTCTGGAAACACCATATATTTT.

The CDR3 coding sequence is TGTGCCAGCAGCACCCAGGTTACAGGCCAAGAGACCCAGTACTTC. Amino acid sequence: CASSTQVTGQETQYF. The rearrangement joins TRBV9 to TRBJ2-5; D may be TRBD1 (5 bases). This CDR3 region has 15 residues. Germline loops: CDR1 SGDLS, CDR2 YYNGEE. Deletions cut 4 bases from V and 1 base from J, with 14 bases between. Complete variable domain (other parts from reference TRBV9 and TRBJ2-5): DSGVTQTPKHLITATGQRVTLRCSPRSGDLSVYWYQQSLDQGLQFLIQYYNGEERAKGNILERFSAQQFPDLHSELNLSSLELGDSALYFCASSTQVTGQETQYFGPGTRLLVL.

Details on this clonotype: This may stem from a read error, because a much larger clone lies one nucleotide away. This sequence joins TRBV28 and TRBJ2-5; TRBD2 agrees at 8 bases. The CDR3 consists of 12 residues. Germline V gene sequence: CDR1 MDHEN, CDR2 SYDVKM. The V and J ends lost 11 bases and 5 bases, in that order; junction bases with no gene match: 7. CDR3 DNA: TGTGCCGGCATGCGGGGGGCCGAGACCCAGTACTTC. Residues: CAGMRGAETQYF. The entire variable domain, with the rest obtained from reference TRBV28 and TRBJ2-5, is as follows: DVKVTQSSRYLVKRTGEKVFLECVQDMDHENMFWYRQDPGLGLRLIYFSYDVKMKEKGDIPEGYSVSREKKERFSLILESASTNQTSMYLCAGMRGAETQYFGPGTRLLVL.

The genes are TRBV5-1 and TRBJ1-3; no clear D gene. The germline V gene encodes CDR1 SGHRS and CDR2 YFSETQ. CDR3 length equals 16 residues. The V end lost 4 bases, the J end lost 0 bases, and 14 bases lay between the germline ends. CDR3 loop: CASSEAVADSGNTIYF. The CDR3 DNA reads TGCGCCAGCAGCGAGGCGGTCGCAGACTCTGGAAACACCATATATTTT.

V is TRBV27 and J is TRBJ1-4; possible D gene TRBD1, 6 bases. The V end was cut by 5 bases, the J end by 0 bases, with 16 bases between. Germline values: CDR1 MNHEY, CDR2 SMNVEV (reference sequence). The CDR3 sequence is 17 residues long. The CDR3 DNA is TGTGCCAGCAGTCCGGGGGCAGGGAGGGCAACTAATGAAAAACTGTTTTTT. As protein: CASSPGAGRATNEKLFF.

The rearrangement joins TRBV19 to TRBJ2-3, with TRBD1 matching 11 bases. Germline-derived CDR1 and CDR2 are LNHDA and SQIVND (reference sequence). This CDR3 is built from 15 residues. After removal of 6 bases from V and 5 bases from J, the junction contained 7 bases not matched to a gene. Here the CDR3 DNA reads TGTGCCAGTAGCCGGACAGGGGGCTTTGAAGATACGCAGTATTTT. It codes for CASSRTGGFEDTQYF.

The table lists this clonotype with many counts. The chain recombines TRBV11-2 with TRBJ2-2; no firm D call. V was clipped by 5 bases and J by 5 bases, with 15 bases between them. The V gene's germline CDR1 is SGHAT and CDR2 FQNNGV. The CDR3 runs to 15 residues. In DNA form, the CDR3 reads TGTGCCAGCAGCCCCAGACTCACCGGGACCGGGGAGCTGTTTTTT. Amino acid sequence: CASSPRLTGTGELFF.

This clonotype has ten or more counts. The V and J genes are TRBV28 and TRBJ1-1; 8 bases are a match to TRBD1. CDR3 size: 17 residues. Germline CDR1 and CDR2: MDHEN and SYDVKM. With 7 bases clipped from V and 0 bases from J, the junction kept 13 bases outside the gene matches. CDR3 sequence reads: CASIPSQGGGMNTEAFF. CDR3 DNA sequence: TGTGCCAGCATTCCCTCACAGGGGGGGGGAATGAACACTGAAGCTTTCTTT.

Turning to this clonotype: Compared with germline, one end of the junction differs, possibly owing to a read error. This rearrangement joins TRBV7-3 to TRBJ1-6; TRBD1 is a possible D gene (6 bases). This CDR3 contains 14 residues. CDR1 SGHTA and CDR2 FQGTGA come from the germline V gene. CDR3: CASSLNRDNSPLRF. The CDR3 DNA reads TGTGCCAGCAGCTTAAACAGGGATAATTCACCCCTCCGCTTT.

A note on this clonotype: The junction departs from germline at one end; a sequencing error may be responsible. V is TRBV12-3 or TRBV12-4 and J is TRBJ2-1; D is uncertain. The length of the CDR3 is 15 residues. DNA for the CDR3: TGTGCCAGCAGCAAGGACGCGAGCTCCTACAGTGAGCAGTTCTTC. Translated: CASSKDASSYSEQFF.

This clonotype was recorded many times. The chain is built from TRBV6-1 and TRBJ1-4; 8 bases are shared with TRBD1. CDR1 MNHNS and CDR2 SASEGT come from the germline V gene. Trimming removed 6 bases from V and 3 bases from J; junction bases left unmatched: 6. The CDR3 runs 15 residues. The CDR3 loop reads CASRTGEVANEKLFF. CDR3 DNA sequence: TGTGCCAGCAGGACAGGGGAGGTAGCTAATGAAAAACTGTTTTTT.

The sample holds a few counts of this clonotype. V gene TRBV25-1 combines with J gene TRBJ2-3; no firm D call. This CDR3 has 16 amino acids. Germline V gene sequence: CDR1 MGHDK, CDR2 SYGVNS. V lost 1 base to trimming and J lost 6 bases, with 17 bases between them. This CDR3 reads CASSESKAPITDTQYF. DNA of the CDR3: TGTGCCAGCAGTGAATCAAAAGCGCCAATCACGGATACGCAGTATTTT.

The J gene is TRBJ2-1, the V gene TRBV6-1; 7 bases are shared with TRBD1. The CDR3 contains 11 residues. Germline CDR1 is MNHNS and CDR2 is SASEGT. The ends lost 5 bases at V and 14 bases at J; junction bases unmatched: 6. The DNA of the CDR3 is TGTGCCAGCAGTTTACAGGGGATCGAGTTCTTC. Amino acids: CASSLQGIEFF.

The chain employs TRBV6-2 or TRBV6-3 and TRBJ2-6; D unclear. This CDR3 has 14 residues. Trimming stripped 7 bases from V and 2 bases from J, with 9 bases between. CDR1 and CDR2 (germline): MNHEY, SVGEGT. The CDR3 sequence: CASKNDAGANVLTF. CDR3 sequence (DNA): TGTGCCAGCAAAAACGACGCTGGGGCCAACGTCCTGACTTTC.

This clonotype was seen a handful of times. CDR3 region: CSATTGGGNQPQHF. DNA for the CDR3: TGCAGTGCTACGACGGGGGGGGGAAATCAGCCCCAGCATTTT. This sequence joins TRBV20-1 and TRBJ1-5, with a tentative D call TRBD1 (5 bases). Germline V gene sequence: CDR1 DFQATT, CDR2 SNEGSKA (reference sequence). Trimming stripped 4 bases from V and 4 bases from J, with 14 bases between. This CDR3 comprises 14 residues.

The chain employs TRBV4-1 and TRBJ2-1; D is ambiguous. Germline values: CDR1 MGHRA, CDR2 YSYEKL. The CDR3 has 12 residues. V lost 3 bases and J lost 8, with 8 bases in between. The CDR3 reads CASSHRGDEQFF. The DNA for the CDR3 is TGCGCCAGCAGCCATAGAGGCGATGAGCAGTTCTTC.

This clonotype was seen more than once but under ten times. The chain uses TRBV4-1 and TRBJ2-7, with a tentative D call TRBD1 (6 bases). Per germline, CDR1 MGHRA and CDR2 YSYEKL. Trimming stripped 6 bases from V and 1 base from J, with 13 bases between. CDR3 length: 14 amino acids. Here the CDR3 reads CASSPTGYSYEQYF. In DNA, the CDR3 is TGCGCCAGCAGTCCTACAGGGTATTCCTACGAGCAGTACTTC.

This clonotype was seen at least ten times. The V gene is TRBV30, the J gene TRBJ1-1, with TRBD1 matching over 9 bases. The CDR3 is 13 amino acids. Trimming removed 2 bases from V and 11 bases from J; junction bases left unmatched: 9. Germline V gene sequence: CDR1 GTSNPN, CDR2 SVGIG (reference sequence). The CDR3: CAWSRQGVDEAFF. DNA of the CDR3: TGTGCCTGGAGTCGACAGGGGGTAGATGAGGCTTTCTTT. The full variable domain, its missing parts supplied by reference TRBV30 and TRBJ1-1, is SQTIHQWPATLVQPVGSPLSLECTVEGTSNPNLYWYRQAAGRGLQLLFYSVGIGQISSEVPQNLSASRPQDRQFILSSKKLLLSDSGFYLCAWSRQGVDEAFFGQGTRLTVV.

In its sample, this clonotype was seen many times. This sequence joins TRBV11-3 and TRBJ2-1; 13 bases fit TRBD2. V gave up 4 bases and J gave up 7 bases; unmatched junction bases: 4. The V gene's germline CDR1 is SGHNT and CDR2 YENEEA. The CDR3 has 15 amino acids. The CDR3 nucleotides read TGTGCCAGCAGCTACGGGACTAGCGGGATTAATGAGCAGTTCTTC. It encodes CASSYGTSGINEQFF.

This clonotype was recorded many times. This sequence joins TRBV6-1 and TRBJ2-7, with 10 bases fitting TRBD2. Per germline, CDR1 MNHNS and CDR2 SASEGT. V dropped 4 bases and J dropped 2; count of bases not matched to a gene: 2. This CDR3 contains 14 residues. CDR3 sequence reads: CASSGTSGAYEQYF. CDR3 DNA sequence: TGTGCCAGCAGTGGGACTAGCGGAGCCTACGAGCAGTACTTC.

In this sample, this clonotype turned up many times. V is TRBV5-1 and J is TRBJ1-1; D unresolved. V was cut by 4 bases and J by 2 bases, with 12 bases left in between. Germline V lookup: CDR1 SGHRS, CDR2 YFSETQ. This CDR3 spans 14 amino acids. The CDR3 DNA reads TGCGCCAGCAGCCCGGACGAGCCTAACACTGAAGCTTTCTTT. Amino acid sequence: CASSPDEPNTEAFF.

The genes are TRBV6-1 and TRBJ1-1; no clear D gene. The CDR3 length is 14 residues. V was cut by 5 bases and J by 1 base, with 11 bases left in between. Germline lookup yields CDR1 MNHNS and CDR2 SASEGT. The CDR3 region has the DNA TGTGCCAGCAGTTTCCAGGAATCGAACACTGAAGCTTTCTTT. Protein: CASSFQESNTEAFF.